The entry that follows covers one T cell receptor beta chain sequence. Its antigen is not identified. One end of the junction fails to match germline, which may point to a read error. This record comes from a study of blood T cells in healthy people across ages. Points from the study as a whole: Without sorted subsets, naive and antigen-experienced compartments could not be conclusively compared.

Combining a sample-barcoded 5' primer with a J-beta primer mix, a second PCR ran for 7 to 11 cycles. Paired-end reads containing CDR3 totaled no fewer than 2.5 million for each sample. Each CDR3 protein is one row after TCRdb ran MiXCR on the 5' RACE reads. The sample lists over 1.5 million distinct CDR3 sequences; roughly 49% were seen once. CDR1 and CDR2 from the germline V gene are MNHEY and SVGEGT. CDR3 length equals 16 residues. Drawing of peripheral blood yielded roughly 9.8 milliliters from each donor. This clonotype originated in a middle-aged woman in good health. V and J are TRBV6-2 or TRBV6-3 and TRBJ1-2; 11 positions match TRBD1. Sequenced sample: blood. CDR3 sequence: CASSYSSGQGAFGYTF. The CDR3 coding sequence is TGTGCCAGTAGTTACTCCTCAGGACAGGGGGCCTTTGGCTACACCTTC.